These T cell receptor beta chains were read from a single sample in a study of cytomegalovirus exposure and HLA in healthy donors. Sequencing used immunoSEQ multiplex PCR; TCRdb keeps in-frame clones, though not all of them. Of fewer than 250,000 clones in the sample, 74% are singletons; the top ten hold roughly 2.8%. Material for sequencing was PBMCs. These receptors all come from a woman aged 30 to 39 in good health and CMV-seropositive. Each CDR3 is given with its conserved first and last residue. Fields, in order: J gene, V gene, clone size, D gene, CDR3 DNA, CDR3 protein. A D gene is named only where the DNA matches it firmly. Only part of the rows carry a size: once, few, many, or a class if the clone is expanded.

TRBJ2-6 TRBV28 NA NA TGTGCCAGCAGTCTGACAGTCCCCTCTGGGGCCAACGTCCTGACTTTC CASSLTVPSGANVLTF
TRBJ2-7 TRBV6-5 NA TRBD2 TGTGCCAGCAGTTACTCGTTTGCGGGAGGCACCTACGAGCAGTACTTC CASSYSFAGGTYEQYF
TRBJ1-4 TRBV28 NA NA TGTGCCAGCAGTTTAGGAGGCAGAGAGACAGAAAAACTGTTTTTT CASSLGGRETEKLFF
TRBJ1-5 TRBV10-2 NA NA TGCGCCAGCAGTGGACTCTATAGCAATCAGCCCCAGCATTTT CASSGLYSNQPQHF
TRBJ2-7 TRBV7-9 NA TRBD2 TGTGCCAGCAGCTTAGGACTAGCGGGGGGCTACGAGCAGTACTTC CASSLGLAGGYEQYF
TRBJ1-1 TRBV28 NA NA TGTGCCAGCAGGGACCGGGAACTAACTGAAGCTTTCTTT CASRDRELTEAFF
TRBJ2-7 TRBV9 few TRBD2 TGTGCCAGCAGCGTGGGAGCGGGAGAGGGTGACGAGCAGTACTTC CASSVGAGEGDEQYF
TRBJ1-1 TRBV7-9 NA NA TGTGCCAGCAGTATAACAGGGTATACTGAAGCTTTCTTT CASSITGYTEAFF
TRBJ2-2 TRBV7-8 NA NA TGTGCCAGCAGCTTAACCCACGGGAACACCGGGGAGCTGTTTTTT CASSLTHGNTGELFF
TRBJ2-5 TRBV5-1 NA NA TGCGCCAGCAGCTTGGGGACATCGACCCCAGAGACCCAGTACTTC CASSLGTSTPETQYF
TRBJ2-7 TRBV5-1 few NA TGCGCCAGCAGCTTGGTAGCCTACGAGCAGTACTTC CASSLVAYEQYF
TRBJ1-1 TRBV10-3 NA NA TGTGCCATCAGTGATGAGCAGCGGGGATATTTTGAAGCTTTCTTT CAISDEQRGYFEAFF
TRBJ1-1 TRBV4-1 once NA TGCGCCAGCAGCCAAGTGGGGGGCACTGAAGCTTTCTTT CASSQVGGTEAFF
TRBJ2-7 TRBV7-9 NA TRBD1 TGTTCCAGCAGCTCGAGGGACAGGGTGCACGAGCAGTACTTC CSSSSRDRVHEQYF
TRBJ2-3 TRBV18 NA TRBD1 TGTGCCAGCTCACCAGTGCAAACAGGGGGTACGCAGTATTTT CASSPVQTGGTQYF
TRBJ2-1 TRBV27 NA TRBD1 TGTGCCAGCAGTTTTTGGACAGGGGGTTACAATGAGCAGTTCTTC CASSFWTGGYNEQFF
TRBJ1-2 TRBV28 NA TRBD1 TGTGCCAGCAGTTTAGTCGGGACAGAGTATGGCTACACCTTC CASSLVGTEYGYTF